These T cell receptor beta chains were read from a single sample in a study of T-cell memory formation after mild COVID-19. TCRdb redid the calling of the 5' RACE reads with MiXCR, one entry per CDR3 protein. The sample gives fewer than 300,000 distinct CDR3 sequences, roughly 17% of which show up once; 22% is in the top ten. Sequenced input: PBMCs or a T cell subset sorted from them (not recorded which). These receptors were collected from a man aged 18 to 29 who had mild COVID-19 (a few samples of this study predate the infection). Cell type and time point are not known. Both conserved end residues are part of each CDR3. A D gene is named only where the DNA matches it firmly. Clone size is shown for a subset of rows, as once, few, many or a class of expanded clone.

DNA: TGTGCCAGCAGTTTACTTCGGGGGCAAATAGCCAAAAACATTCAGTACTTC
CDR3: CASSLLRGQIAKNIQYF
J: TRBJ2-4
V: TRBV5-6
size: .
D: .

DNA: TGTGCCAGCAGCGTAGGGGTTGAGGGCTACACCTTC
CDR3: CASSVGVEGYTF
J: TRBJ1-2
V: TRBV5-5
size: .
D: .

DNA: TGTGCCAGCAGCTTGTTAGGACTAGCGGAAGAGACCCAGTACTTC
CDR3: CASSLLGLAEETQYF
J: TRBJ2-5
V: TRBV5-4
size: .
D: TRBD2

DNA: TGCGCCAGCAGCCAAGTGGGCAGCCGCTATGGCTACACCTTC
CDR3: CASSQVGSRYGYTF
J: TRBJ1-2
V: TRBV4-1
size: .
D: .

DNA: TGCAGTGCTCCACGGCGGCAGGGGGCTTCTGGGGCCAACGTCCTGACTTTC
CDR3: CSAPRRQGASGANVLTF
J: TRBJ2-6
V: TRBV20-1
size: .
D: TRBD1

DNA: TGTGCCAGCAGCTTATCCGGGGTGGACACCGGGGAGCTGTTTTTT
CDR3: CASSLSGVDTGELFF
J: TRBJ2-2
V: TRBV7-2
size: .
D: .

DNA: TGCAGTGCTCCGACAGGGGTAATGAACACTGAAGCTTTCTTT
CDR3: CSAPTGVMNTEAFF
J: TRBJ1-1
V: TRBV20-1
size: few
D: TRBD1

DNA: TGTGCCAGCCACAAGGCGGTCACCGGGGAGCTGTTTTTT
CDR3: CASHKAVTGELFF
J: TRBJ2-2
V: TRBV6-2/TRBV6-3
size: .
D: .

DNA: TGTGCCAGCAGTCCCACTCCGACAGGGACAAAAAACATTCAGTACTTC
CDR3: CASSPTPTGTKNIQYF
J: TRBJ2-4
V: TRBV27
size: few
D: TRBD1

DNA: TGCGCCAGCAAAGGGAGGCCTGGAAACACCATATATTTT
CDR3: CASKGRPGNTIYF
J: TRBJ1-3
V: TRBV10-1
size: .
D: .

DNA: TGTGCCAGCAGTTCTCAACAGACAGGGGGCGCGGACACTGAAGCTTTCTTT
CDR3: CASSSQQTGGADTEAFF
J: TRBJ1-1
V: TRBV6-2/TRBV6-3
size: .
D: TRBD1

DNA: TGCGCCAGCAGCCAAGAGGCCGCACCGGGTTACGAGCAGTACTTC
CDR3: CASSQEAAPGYEQYF
J: TRBJ2-7
V: TRBV4-1
size: .
D: .

DNA: TGCAGTGCTAGATTTTTAGAGACCCAGTACTTC
CDR3: CSARFLETQYF
J: TRBJ2-5
V: TRBV20-1
size: .
D: .

DNA: TGCAGTGCTCGTTCCGGGACAGTACAAAACATTCAGTACTTC
CDR3: CSARSGTVQNIQYF
J: TRBJ2-4
V: TRBV20-1
size: many
D: TRBD1

DNA: TGTGCCAGCAGTTCCCCTAATTACAGGGGCAATTCACCCCTCCACTTT
CDR3: CASSSPNYRGNSPLHF
J: TRBJ1-6
V: TRBV27
size: few
D: TRBD1

DNA: TGTGCTAGCAGCTTAATCTCATCGGACAGCCAGTACTTC
CDR3: CASSLISSDSQYF
J: TRBJ2-5
V: TRBV7-7
size: few
D: .

DNA: TGCAGTGTCCCCCGGACTAGTCTCGAGACCCAGTACTTC
CDR3: CSVPRTSLETQYF
J: TRBJ2-5
V: TRBV20-1
size: few
D: TRBD2

DNA: TGTGCCAGCAGCCCACAGGGGGTCCCGGGCAATCAGCCCCAGCATTTT
CDR3: CASSPQGVPGNQPQHF
J: TRBJ1-5
V: TRBV7-2
size: few
D: TRBD1

DNA: TGCAGTGCTCAAGACAGGGGGATTTTTAGCAATCAGCCCCAGCATTTT
CDR3: CSAQDRGIFSNQPQHF
J: TRBJ1-5
V: TRBV20-1
size: few
D: TRBD1

DNA: TGTGCCAGCAGCCCTCCGGGTAGCTTCAATCAGCCCCAGCATTTT
CDR3: CASSPPGSFNQPQHF
J: TRBJ1-5
V: TRBV7-9
size: .
D: .

DNA: TGTGCCAGCAGCCTGGTCCGGAGCGGGGATGAGCAGTTCTTC
CDR3: CASSLVRSGDEQFF
J: TRBJ2-1
V: TRBV4-2
size: .
D: TRBD2

DNA: TGTGCCACCATAAAACCAGGGAACACTGAAGCTTTCTTT
CDR3: CATIKPGNTEAFF
J: TRBJ1-1
V: TRBV11-2
size: few
D: .

DNA: TGTGCCAGCAGTGAATACAGCGTCATTACCTACGAGCAGTACTTC
CDR3: CASSEYSVITYEQYF
J: TRBJ2-7
V: TRBV6-1
size: .
D: .

DNA: TGTGCCAGCAGCTTAAGCCGGGAATTAACCGGGGAGCTGTTTTTT
CDR3: CASSLSRELTGELFF
J: TRBJ2-2
V: TRBV7-2
size: .
D: .

DNA: TGCAGTGCTAGAGATCTCTCCGAGGGAGCGATCGAGCCCCAGCATTTT
CDR3: CSARDLSEGAIEPQHF
J: TRBJ1-5
V: TRBV20-1
size: .
D: .

DNA: TGCGCCAGCAGCTTGGGGGACAGCACAGATACGCAGTATTTT
CDR3: CASSLGDSTDTQYF
J: TRBJ2-3
V: TRBV5-1
size: many
D: .

DNA: TGTGCCAGCAGTTACGACCCAGGGTTTACGCAGTATTTT
CDR3: CASSYDPGFTQYF
J: TRBJ2-3
V: TRBV12-3/TRBV12-4
size: few
D: .

DNA: TGTGCCAGCATAGGGACGGCCACGAACACCGGGGAGCTGTTTTTT
CDR3: CASIGTATNTGELFF
J: TRBJ2-2
V: TRBV28
size: few
D: .

DNA: TGTGCCAGCTCCGGCGACAGGGCCGCCAAAGCTTTCTTT
CDR3: CASSGDRAAKAFF
J: TRBJ1-1
V: TRBV18
size: .
D: TRBD1

DNA: TGTGCCACCAGCGTATCCTCGGGGAGCTCCTACGAGCAGTACTTC
CDR3: CATSVSSGSSYEQYF
J: TRBJ2-7
V: TRBV15
size: .
D: .

DNA: TGTGCCAGCAGCCAAGAGCCAGATCTTAGCTATGGCTACACCTTC
CDR3: CASSQEPDLSYGYTF
J: TRBJ1-2
V: TRBV4-2
size: few
D: .

DNA: TGTGCCAGCAGTTTACGTTTCACCGGGGAGCTGTTTTTT
CDR3: CASSLRFTGELFF
J: TRBJ2-2
V: TRBV12-3/TRBV12-4
size: many
D: .

DNA: TGCGCCAGCAGCCTTCCGGACAGGATGGTCGGGGATACGCAGTATTTT
CDR3: CASSLPDRMVGDTQYF
J: TRBJ2-3
V: TRBV5-1
size: .
D: TRBD1

DNA: TGTGCCAGCAGCCCGCCCGGGCCTCGACAGGGGGACACTGAAGCTTTCTTT
CDR3: CASSPPGPRQGDTEAFF
J: TRBJ1-1
V: TRBV7-9
size: few
D: TRBD1

DNA: TGCGCCAGCAGCTATCAGGGGGCTCGGGGTGAAAAACTGTTTTTT
CDR3: CASSYQGARGEKLFF
J: TRBJ1-4
V: TRBV5-1
size: .
D: TRBD1

DNA: TGCAGCGTTGAACGGCAGGGAGGGACAGATACGCAGTATTTT
CDR3: CSVERQGGTDTQYF
J: TRBJ2-3
V: TRBV29-1
size: many
D: TRBD2

DNA: TGCAGTGCTAGCTGGGCGAACACCGGGGAGCTGTTTTTT
CDR3: CSASWANTGELFF
J: TRBJ2-2
V: TRBV20-1
size: .
D: .

DNA: TGTGCCAGCAGCCAAGAAGGGGCGGGACGGGAGACCCAGTACTTC
CDR3: CASSQEGAGRETQYF
J: TRBJ2-5
V: TRBV3-1
size: few
D: .

DNA: TGTGCCAGCAAACTTCAGGGCGCTGAGCAGTTCTTC
CDR3: CASKLQGAEQFF
J: TRBJ2-1
V: TRBV6-2/TRBV6-3
size: once
D: .

DNA: TGCGCCAGCAGCGGGGGGGTCCAAGAGACCCAGTACTTC
CDR3: CASSGGVQETQYF
J: TRBJ2-5
V: TRBV5-1
size: few
D: TRBD2

DNA: TGCGCCAGCAGCCCGAGACAGGGGCGGAATGAGCAGTTCTTC
CDR3: CASSPRQGRNEQFF
J: TRBJ2-1
V: TRBV5-1
size: many
D: TRBD1

DNA: TGCGCCAGCAGCCAGCGCAAGGGCTCAGATACGCAGTATTTT
CDR3: CASSQRKGSDTQYF
J: TRBJ2-3
V: TRBV4-1
size: few
D: .

DNA: TGCGCCAGCAGCCAAGATCTTGGGAGGATGGGCACAGATACGCAGTATTTT
CDR3: CASSQDLGRMGTDTQYF
J: TRBJ2-3
V: TRBV4-3
size: few
D: .

DNA: TGTGCCAGCAGTGACGGAGATACGCAGTATTTT
CDR3: CASSDGDTQYF
J: TRBJ2-3
V: TRBV7-8
size: few
D: .

DNA: TGTGCCAGCAGCTTAGAGGGTCAGCCCCAGCATTTT
CDR3: CASSLEGQPQHF
J: TRBJ1-5
V: TRBV7-8
size: many
D: .

DNA: TGTGCCAGCAGCTCGGGTCTACAAGAGACCCAGTACTTC
CDR3: CASSSGLQETQYF
J: TRBJ2-5
V: TRBV7-3
size: many
D: .

DNA: TGTGCCAGCAGCTTAGCCGGGGCTACTATCCCGGGGGAGCTGTTTTTT
CDR3: CASSLAGATIPGELFF
J: TRBJ2-2
V: TRBV11-2
size: .
D: .

DNA: TGTGCCAGCAGTTACCCGGGGGTAGGGAGCTCCTACGAGCAGTACTTC
CDR3: CASSYPGVGSSYEQYF
J: TRBJ2-7
V: TRBV6-9
size: .
D: .

DNA: TGCGCCAGCAGCCAAGGACAGGGAGGATCGGATTCACCCCTCCACTTT
CDR3: CASSQGQGGSDSPLHF
J: TRBJ1-6
V: TRBV4-1
size: .
D: TRBD1

DNA: TGTGCCGGTTCGGGGAGGAACACTGAAGCTTTCTTT
CDR3: CAGSGRNTEAFF
J: TRBJ1-1
V: TRBV6-2/TRBV6-3
size: few
D: .

DNA: TGTGCCAGTAATGGGGGGCCGTCGGAGACCCAGTACTTC
CDR3: CASNGGPSETQYF
J: TRBJ2-5
V: TRBV19
size: few
D: .

DNA: TGCAGTGCTAGAGATACCGGGGGCTACGACCACAATGAGCAGTTCTTC
CDR3: CSARDTGGYDHNEQFF
J: TRBJ2-1
V: TRBV20-1
size: few
D: .

DNA: TGTGCCAGCAGTTACCCCGGGACGTCGGAGACCCAGTACTTC
CDR3: CASSYPGTSETQYF
J: TRBJ2-5
V: TRBV28
size: few
D: .

DNA: TGTGCCACCAGCAGAGAAATAGGACAGTACGGAAACACCATATATTTT
CDR3: CATSREIGQYGNTIYF
J: TRBJ1-3
V: TRBV15
size: .
D: .

DNA: TGTGCCAGTTCAAACGCAGGCGGGCACGAGCAGTACTTC
CDR3: CASSNAGGHEQYF
J: TRBJ2-7
V: TRBV6-2/TRBV6-3
size: few
D: .